Listed below are T cell receptor beta chains from one sample, sequenced in a study of T cell changes during pregnancy in multiple sclerosis. Profiled with immunoSEQ multiplex PCR; TCRdb holds only in-frame clones, not every one. The top ten clones hold about 0.41% of a sample with over 25,000 clones, about 92% of them seen once. The source material was CD4+ T cells from peripheral blood mononuclear cells, sampled in the second trimester of pregnancy. These receptors all come from a female donor with multiple sclerosis, enrolled in a pregnancy study. The CDR3 runs from the conserved cysteine through the conserved F or W. The order of the fields is clone size, D gene, V gene, J gene, CDR3 DNA, CDR3 protein. A D gene is named only where the DNA matches it firmly. Clone size is given for some rows only: seen once, a few or many times, or a class if the clone is expanded.

once	.	TRBV6-5	TRBJ1-1	TGTGCCAGCAGGATAGACACTGAAGCTTTCTTT	CASRIDTEAFF
few	.	TRBV29-1	TRBJ1-1	TGCAGCGTTGAGGTCTGGGAAGGGGGCACTGAAGCTTTCTTT	CSVEVWEGGTEAFF
.	TRBD1	TRBV7-2	TRBJ1-1	TGTGCCAGCAGCTTAGAGTCGATCCGGGACAGGGTGAGCACTGAAGCTTTCTTT	CASSLESIRDRVSTEAFF
.	.	TRBV6-1	TRBJ1-2	TGTGCCAGCAGTGAAGGGGGAGAAGGAGGCTTC	CASSEGGEGGF
.	.	TRBV11-2	TRBJ2-7	TGTGCCAGCAGCTTCATCCCCGGGGAACCCTACGAGCAGTACTTC	CASSFIPGEPYEQYF
.	TRBD2	TRBV28	TRBJ2-7	TGTGCCAGCAGCCTGATTGGGGCGGGAGGGTCCTACGAGCAGTACTTC	CASSLIGAGGSYEQYF
.	TRBD2	TRBV6-1	TRBJ2-3	TGTGCCACGGGGGTACTAGCGGCTAGCACAGATACGCAGTATTTT	CATGVLAASTDTQYF
.	.	TRBV18	TRBJ1-5	TGTGCCAGCTCACCTGAGGCTTCGGGCAATCAGCCCCAGCATTTT	CASSPEASGNQPQHF
.	TRBD1	TRBV7-8	TRBJ2-1	TGTGCCAGCAGCTCGCCCGGGACAGGGATCTACAATGAGCAGTTCTTC	CASSSPGTGIYNEQFF
.	.	TRBV19	TRBJ2-1	TGTGCCAGTAGTATAGTGAGTGCGCAGGGATGGTACAATGAGCAGTTCTTC	CASSIVSAQGWYNEQFF
.	TRBD2	TRBV9	TRBJ2-5	TGTGCCAGCAGCCCCGGGACTAGCGACGGTAGTGAGACCCAGTACTTC	CASSPGTSDGSETQYF
.	.	TRBV10-2	TRBJ1-2	TGCGCCAGCAGCGACGGAGCTAACTATGGCTACACCTTC	CASSDGANYGYTF
.	.	TRBV7-2	TRBJ1-3	TGTGCCAGCAGCCCCTCGGCAGGCTCTGGAAACACCATATATTTT	CASSPSAGSGNTIYF
.	TRBD2	TRBV5-1	TRBJ2-7	TGCGCCAGCAGCTTGGGTCGACTAGCGGGAGGGACAAGGGAGCAGTACTTC	CASSLGRLAGGTREQYF
.	TRBD2	TRBV18	TRBJ2-3	TGTGCCAGCTCACCATCTAGCGGGATCACAGATACGCAGTATTTT	CASSPSSGITDTQYF
.	.	TRBV7-6	TRBJ1-3	TGTGCCAGCAGCTTATGGATCCCGACAAACGCTGGAAACACCATATATTTT	CASSLWIPTNAGNTIYF
once	.	TRBV7-8	TRBJ1-6	TGTGCCAGCAGCTTAGGAGCAGGGGAGTACTCACCCCTCCACTTT	CASSLGAGEYSPLHF
.	TRBD1	TRBV18	TRBJ1-1	TGTGCCAGCTCACCAGCCACGACAGGGGCCGGCACTGAAGCTTTCTTT	CASSPATTGAGTEAFF
.	TRBD1	TRBV19	TRBJ1-1	TGTGCCAGTCAGGACAGGGTGGGCCCTGAAGCTTTCTTT	CASQDRVGPEAFF
.	.	TRBV27	TRBJ2-2	TGTGCCAGCAGTTCCCCCTTGAGGAGTGCCGGGGAGCTGTTTTTT	CASSSPLRSAGELFF
.	.	TRBV7-9	TRBJ2-7	TGTGCCAGCAGCCCGTCGGGGGGCGGCGAGCAGTACTTC	CASSPSGGGEQYF
once	.	TRBV21-1	TRBJ1-5	TGTGCCAGCACCTTAGACAGGGATGCCGGGCCCCAGCATTTT	CASTLDRDAGPQHF
.	.	TRBV4-1	TRBJ2-7	TGCGCCAGCAGCCAATCGCCCAGACTGGATACCTACGAGCAGTACTTC	CASSQSPRLDTYEQYF
.	.	TRBV18	TRBJ1-3	TGTGCCAGCTCACCAAACAGTGGAAACACCATATATTTT	CASSPNSGNTIYF
.	TRBD1	TRBV29-1	TRBJ1-1	TGCAGCGTTGCTCGGACAGGGATGAACACTGAAGCTTTCTTT	CSVARTGMNTEAFF
.	TRBD2	TRBV27	TRBJ2-5	TGTGCCAGCAGTTCCACGACTAGCGGAGGGGGAAAGACCCAGTACTTC	CASSSTTSGGGKTQYF
.	.	TRBV19	TRBJ1-1	TGTGCCAGTAGGCGCACAGGACAGCTTCCTGAAGCTTTCTTT	CASRRTGQLPEAFF
.	TRBD1	TRBV30	TRBJ2-2	TGTGCCAGACGACAGGGAAACACCGGGGAGCTGTTTTTT	CARRQGNTGELFF
.	.	TRBV28	TRBJ2-7	TGTGCCAGCGTGAGACGGGGGAATCACTCCTACGAGCAGTACTTC	CASVRRGNHSYEQYF
.	.	TRBV11-2	TRBJ2-5	TGTGCCAGCAGCCCGGACGGGAAGGGTGGAGAGACCCAGTACTTC	CASSPDGKGGETQYF
.	.	TRBV2	TRBJ1-1	TGTGCCTCCAAGGCGGGCCGGAACACTGAAGCTTTCTTT	CASKAGRNTEAFF
.	TRBD2	TRBV4-1	TRBJ2-5	TGCGCCAGCAGCCAATTACCCGGGACTAGCGGGAGACTCTGGCAAGAGACCCAGTACTTC	CASSQLPGTSGRLWQETQYF
once	TRBD2	TRBV7-2	TRBJ2-1	TGTGCCAGCAGCTTAGAGCCTAGCGGACGGGGAGAGCAGTTCTTC	CASSLEPSGRGEQFF
.	.	TRBV4-3	TRBJ2-7	TGCGCCAGCAGCCAAGTTTTCGGTCACTCCTACGAGCAGTACTTC	CASSQVFGHSYEQYF
.	TRBD2	TRBV5-1	TRBJ2-1	TGCGCCAGCAGCTTGGCCGTCACTAGCGGGAGAGGCAATGAGCAGTTCTTC	CASSLAVTSGRGNEQFF
.	TRBD2	TRBV6-5	TRBJ2-5	TGTGCCAGCAGTGTACTAGCGCGGGAGACCCAGTACTTC	CASSVLARETQYF
.	.	TRBV7-6	TRBJ1-4	TGTGCCAGCAGCCAATCAACCGGGGAACTGTTTTTT	CASSQSTGELFF
.	.	TRBV5-1	TRBJ2-3	TGCGCCAGCAGCTTCGGGCTAGCTTCGGGTCGCGCAGATACGCAGTATTTT	CASSFGLASGRADTQYF
.	TRBD1	TRBV5-1	TRBJ1-1	TGCGCCAGCAGCCCGGACGGCAGGGGGGTAACTGAAGCTTTCTTT	CASSPDGRGVTEAFF
.	.	TRBV7-2	TRBJ1-5	TGTGCCAGCAGCAAGGAGAGTAATCAGCCCCAGCATTTT	CASSKESNQPQHF
.	TRBD1	TRBV7-2	TRBJ1-1	TGTGCCAGCAGCCCGGAGGGACAGAGTGGTGTAGCTTTCTTT	CASSPEGQSGVAFF
.	TRBD2	TRBV7-2	TRBJ2-3	TGTGCCAGCAGCTGGAGGGGTAGCGGGGGGGGCACAGATACGCAGTATTTT	CASSWRGSGGGTDTQYF
.	.	TRBV30	TRBJ2-2	TGTGCCTCCAGAGGGCGGAGTTTAGACACCGGGGAGCTGTTTTTT	CASRGRSLDTGELFF
.	.	TRBV7-9	TRBJ2-3	TGTGCCAGCAGCTTAAGGGGCGGGGTCACAGATACGCAGTATTTT	CASSLRGGVTDTQYF
.	TRBD1	TRBV5-1	TRBJ1-1	TGCGCCAGCAGCTCACGACAGGGGGCGGGGAACACTGAAGCTTTCTTT	CASSSRQGAGNTEAFF
.	.	TRBV10-1	TRBJ1-4	TGCGCCAGCAGGGGCCTAGAAAAACTGTTTTTT	CASRGLEKLFF
.	TRBD2	TRBV2	TRBJ2-5	TGTGCCAGCAGTGGGACTAGCGGAGGCGGGGAGACCCAGTACTTC	CASSGTSGGGETQYF
once	TRBD1	TRBV7-6	TRBJ2-1	TGTGCCAGCAGCTTGGGACAGGGTGGCTACAATGAGCAGTTCTTC	CASSLGQGGYNEQFF